This T cell receptor (beta chain) came from a study of blood T cell repertoires in COVID-19. Study as a whole: Sites in the United States, Italy and Spain provided acute and convalescent COVID-19 samples. T cells, B-cell-depleted T cells, or PBMCs supplied cDNA or gDNA.

The authors' processing: For nucleated cells, counts were estimated from reference gene primer amplification. Sequenced by immunoSEQ multiplex PCR; TCRdb stores in-frame clones only, minus some. From that table come the V and J calls and clone size; the DNA was used to work out D and trimming. Of 250,000 to 300,000 clones listed, about 89% are singletons. CDR3 length: 14 amino acids. Germline CDR1 SGHDT, CDR2 YYEEEE. J gave up 14 bases and V 4 bases, and 10 bases lay outside the gene matches. The sequenced material came from peripheral blood. This TCR was sampled from a man aged 35-49 years with acute or convalescent COVID-19. The chain carries TRBV5-6 and TRBJ1-4, with TRBD1 identical over 11 bases. The CDR3 reads CASSPPGQGVMLFF. As DNA, the CDR3 is TGTGCCAGCAGCCCCCCGGGACAGGGGGTTATGCTGTTTTTT.